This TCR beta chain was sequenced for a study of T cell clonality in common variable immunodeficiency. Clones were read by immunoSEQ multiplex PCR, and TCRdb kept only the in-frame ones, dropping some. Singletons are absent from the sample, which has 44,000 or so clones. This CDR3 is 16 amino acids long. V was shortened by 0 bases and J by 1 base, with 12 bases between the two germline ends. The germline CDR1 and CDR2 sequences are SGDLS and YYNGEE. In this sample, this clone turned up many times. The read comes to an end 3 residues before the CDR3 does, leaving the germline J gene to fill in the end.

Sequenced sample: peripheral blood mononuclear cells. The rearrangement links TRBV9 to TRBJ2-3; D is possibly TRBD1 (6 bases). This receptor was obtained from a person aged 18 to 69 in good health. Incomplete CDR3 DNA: TGTGCCAGCAGCGTAGAATCCAGGGGAGGCACAGATACG. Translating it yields CASSVESRGGTDT. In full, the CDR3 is CASSVESRGGTDTQYF.